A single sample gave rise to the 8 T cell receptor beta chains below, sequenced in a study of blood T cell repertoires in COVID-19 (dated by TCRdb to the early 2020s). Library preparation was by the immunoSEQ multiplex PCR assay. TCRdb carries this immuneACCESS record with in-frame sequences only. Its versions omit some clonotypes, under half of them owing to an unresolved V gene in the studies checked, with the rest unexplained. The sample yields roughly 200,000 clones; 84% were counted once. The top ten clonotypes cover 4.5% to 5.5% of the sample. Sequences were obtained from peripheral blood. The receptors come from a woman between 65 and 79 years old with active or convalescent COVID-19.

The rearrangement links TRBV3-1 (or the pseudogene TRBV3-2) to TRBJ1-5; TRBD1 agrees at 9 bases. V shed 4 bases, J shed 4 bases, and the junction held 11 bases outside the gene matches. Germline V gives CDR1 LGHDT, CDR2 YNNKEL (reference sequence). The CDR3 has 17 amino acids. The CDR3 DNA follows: TGTGCCAGCAGCCGATGGGACAGGGCCCCGGGAAATCAGCCCCAGCATTTT. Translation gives CASSRWDRAPGNQPQHF.

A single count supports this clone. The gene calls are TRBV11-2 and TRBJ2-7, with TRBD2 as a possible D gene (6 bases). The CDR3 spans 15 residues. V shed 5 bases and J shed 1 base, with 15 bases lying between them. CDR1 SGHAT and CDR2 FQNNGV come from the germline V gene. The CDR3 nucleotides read TGTGCCAGCAGCCCTGGAGGGACTCCATCCTACGAGCAGTACTTC. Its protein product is CASSPGGTPSYEQYF.

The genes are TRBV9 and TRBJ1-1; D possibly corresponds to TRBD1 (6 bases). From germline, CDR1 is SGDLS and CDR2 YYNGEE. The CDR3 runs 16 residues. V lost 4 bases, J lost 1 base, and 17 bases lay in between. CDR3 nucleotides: TGTGCCAGCAGCCTCCGAGTTGACAGGCCGAACACTGAAGCTTTCTTT. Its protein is CASSLRVDRPNTEAFF.

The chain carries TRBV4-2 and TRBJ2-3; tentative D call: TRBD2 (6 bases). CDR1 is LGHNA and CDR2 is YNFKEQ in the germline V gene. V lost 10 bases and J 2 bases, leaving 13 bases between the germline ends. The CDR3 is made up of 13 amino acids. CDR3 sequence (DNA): TGTGCCACTGCACTAGCCATCACAGATACGCAGTATTTT. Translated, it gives CATALAITDTQYF.

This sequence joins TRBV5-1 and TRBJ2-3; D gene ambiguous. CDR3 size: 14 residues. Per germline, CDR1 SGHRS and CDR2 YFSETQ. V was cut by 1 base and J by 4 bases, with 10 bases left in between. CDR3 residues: CASSLSAESDTQYF. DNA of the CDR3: TGCGCCAGCAGCTTGAGTGCAGAATCAGATACGCAGTATTTT.

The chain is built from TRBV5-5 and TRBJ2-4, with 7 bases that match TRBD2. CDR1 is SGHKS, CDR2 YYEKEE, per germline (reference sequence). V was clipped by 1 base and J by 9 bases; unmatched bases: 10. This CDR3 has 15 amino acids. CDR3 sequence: CASSLTTGGTGIQYF. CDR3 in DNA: TGTGCCAGCAGCTTGACAACGGGAGGAACTGGCATTCAGTACTTC.

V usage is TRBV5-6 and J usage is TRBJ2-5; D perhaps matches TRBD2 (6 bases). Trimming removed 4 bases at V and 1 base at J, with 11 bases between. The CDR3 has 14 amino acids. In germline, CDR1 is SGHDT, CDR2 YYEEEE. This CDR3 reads CASSRGTTQETQYF. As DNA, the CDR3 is TGTGCCAGCAGCCGCGGGACCACCCAAGAGACCCAGTACTTC.

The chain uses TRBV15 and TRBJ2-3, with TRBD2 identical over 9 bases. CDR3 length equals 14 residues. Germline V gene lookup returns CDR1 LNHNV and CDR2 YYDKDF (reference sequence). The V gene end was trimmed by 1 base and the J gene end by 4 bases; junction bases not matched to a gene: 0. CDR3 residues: CATSRASGADTQYF. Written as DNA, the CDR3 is TGTGCCACCAGCAGAGCTAGCGGGGCAGATACGCAGTATTTT.